The 18 T cell receptor beta chains below all came from one sample that was sequenced in a study of kidney transplant recipient with SARS-CoV-2 infection. TCRdb re-called the reads with MiXCR, one entry per CDR3 protein. The table lists under 250,000 distinct CDR3 sequences, less than 35% of them singletons, with nearly 7.5% in the top ten. Sequenced material: a blood sample, taken at baseline and around day 110 from a kidney transplant recipient. The receptors come from a young adult male patient who had COVID-19 and was a kidney transplant recipient. The T cells may come from the graft donor.

This clonotype has at least ten counts. V usage is TRBV18 and J usage is TRBJ2-1, with D perhaps matching TRBD1 (5 bases). The CDR3 loop spans 16 amino acids. V lost 0 bases and J lost 5, with 14 bases in between. The germline gives CDR1 KGHSH, CDR2 LQKENI. CDR3 sequence (DNA): TGTGCCAGCTCACCACCGTTTTGGGGCTTAGACAATGAGCAGTTCTTC. Its protein is CASSPPFWGLDNEQFF.

This clonotype was found once. It may be a read error: a sequence one base away is much more abundant. The chain joins TRBV7-9 to TRBJ2-5, with D perhaps matching TRBD2 (5 bases). V dropped 5 bases and J dropped 5 bases, with 21 bases sitting between them. This CDR3 has 16 amino acids. Germline loops: CDR1 SEHNR, CDR2 FQNEAQ (reference sequence). CDR3 sequence: CASSPSWAEGMETQYF. CDR3 nucleotide sequence: TGTGCCAGCAGCCCGTCTTGGGCAGAGGGAATGGAGACCCAGTACTTC.

This clonotype was seen ten or more times. The chain combines TRBV20-1 with TRBJ1-5; perhaps TRBD1 as D (6 bases). Germline CDR1 DFQATT, CDR2 SNEGSKA (reference sequence). Trimming cost V 5 bases and J 0 bases, with 17 bases left between them. The CDR3 length is 16 residues. DNA of the CDR3: TGCAGTGCTCGGGACAATGTGGAAAATAGCAATCAGCCCCAGCATTTT. Translated, it gives CSARDNVENSNQPQHF.

The sample holds many counts of this clonotype. This sequence joins TRBV12-5 and TRBJ2-5; 8 bases map to TRBD1. Germline-derived CDR1 and CDR2 are LGHNT and FRNRAP. The CDR3 has 14 amino acids. V trimming: 7 bases; J trimming: 5 bases; junction bases outside the gene matches: 9. CDR3 bases: TGTGCTAGTGCCGGGGACAGGTCGTTGGAGACCCAGTACTTC. Protein: CASAGDRSLETQYF.

As regards this clonotype: A read error is likely, as this CDR3 ends without the conserved phenylalanine or tryptophan. J is TRBJ1-2 and V is TRBV6-2 or TRBV6-3; unclear D gene. Germline loops: CDR1 MNHEY, CDR2 SVGEGT. V dropped 5 bases and J dropped 4 bases, with 23 bases sitting between them. The CDR3 has 17 residues. The CDR3 reads CASSIPSCIGKTYGYTL. CDR3 coding DNA: TGTGCCAGCAGTATCCCGAGCTGCATCGGAAAGACCTATGGCTACACCCTC.

This clonotype has a handful of counts. The J gene is TRBJ1-2, the V gene TRBV16; no reliable D call. The germline V and J ends were trimmed by 4 bases and 4 bases, with 22 bases remaining between them. The CDR3 covers 17 residues. Germline V gives CDR1 KGHSY, CDR2 FQNENV. CDR3 bases: TGTGCCAGCAGCCGTCTGGAGGTCGTTAGAAAGACCTATGGCTACACCTTC. It codes for CASSRLEVVRKTYGYTF.

At least ten counts were recorded for this clonotype. This chain links TRBV3-1 with TRBJ1-2, with D hard to call. The CDR3 spans 17 residues. Trimming shortened V by 5 bases and J by 4 bases, and 23 bases separated the two germline ends. Germline CDR1 is LGHDT and CDR2 is YNNKEL (reference sequence). This CDR3 is CASSWFDTLRKTYGYTF. The CDR3 bases are TGTGCCAGCAGCTGGTTTGACACCCTTCGAAAGACCTATGGCTACACCTTC.

This clonotype was recorded a few times. This sequence may be a read error, since a much larger clone differs from it by one base. The V and J genes are TRBV27 and TRBJ1-5; no clear D gene. V gave up 10 bases and J gave up 3 bases, with 13 bases separating them. Germline CDR1 reads MNHEY; CDR2 reads SMNVEV (reference sequence). This CDR3 comprises 13 residues. The CDR3 sequence: CANRTDINQPQHF. CDR3 in DNA: TGTGCCAACAGAACAGATATCAATCAGCCCCAGCATTTT.

This clonotype was recorded once. A much larger clonotype is one base distant, so this may be a read error. The chain is built from TRBV10-1 and TRBJ1-2; 7 bases match TRBD1. CDR1 is WNHNN, CDR2 SYGVQD, per germline (reference sequence). CDR3 length: 14 residues. The CDR3 region is CVSSPQGVNYGYTF. Here the CDR3 DNA reads TGCGTCAGCAGCCCCCAGGGGGTTAACTATGGCTACACCTTC.

There are many counts of this clonotype. The gene calls are TRBV12-3 or TRBV12-4 and TRBJ2-1, with 8 nucleotides matching TRBD2. J was trimmed by 6 bases and V by 3 bases; bases with no gene match: 13. This CDR3 contains 17 residues. In DNA form, the CDR3 reads TGTGCCAGCAGTTTCAGGGGACTAGTGTCTTCTTCCAATGAGCAGTTCTTC. Translated, it gives CASSFRGLVSSSNEQFF.

The V gene is TRBV16, the J gene TRBJ1-2; D gene ambiguous. The CDR3 runs to 17 residues. Deletions cut 5 bases from V and 4 bases from J, with 23 bases between. Germline CDR1 and CDR2: KGHSY and FQNENV. CDR3 sequence: CASSVSSVVRKTYGYTF. CDR3 DNA sequence: TGTGCCAGCAGCGTCTCTTCGGTCGTTAGAAAGACCTATGGCTACACCTTC.

This clonotype has a count of ten or more. This chain connects TRBV23-1 to TRBJ2-7; 7 bases agree with TRBD1. Being an ORF, TRBV23-1 has a function that is uncertain. The CDR3 length is 16 residues. V was clipped by 6 bases and J by 0 bases; unmatched bases: 11. The CDR3 DNA is TGCGCCAGCAGCCGCTGGACAGGTGATGACTCCTACGAGCAGTACGTC. Its protein product is CASSRWTGDDSYEQYV.

This clonotype has ten or more counts. The CDR3 protein is CASSRLDPISIRTEAFF. Written as DNA, the CDR3 is TGTGCCAGCAGCCGGCTAGATCCCATTTCAATTCGCACTGAAGCTTTCTTT. The genes are TRBV3-1 and TRBJ1-1; the D is unclear. The CDR3 covers 17 residues. V was trimmed by 4 bases and J by 4 bases, leaving 22 bases between them. Germline loops: CDR1 LGHDT, CDR2 YNNKEL (reference sequence).

The sample holds one count of this clonotype. A much larger clone lies one base from this, so it may be a read error. CDR3 residues: CASRSMRTAADTQYF. CDR3 sequence (DNA): TGTGCCAGCAGATCAATGAGGACAGCCGCAGATACGCAGTATTTT. V gene TRBV28 combines with J gene TRBJ2-3, with D possibly matching TRBD1 (6 bases). Germline values: CDR1 MDHEN, CDR2 SYDVKM. V was pared by 6 bases and J by 4 bases, with 17 bases between. This CDR3 is 15 amino acids long.

The sample holds many counts of this clonotype. The CDR3 DNA is TGTGCCAGCAGTGAACGGGGGAGTTCCTCCTACGAGCAGTACTTC. It specifies CASSERGSSSYEQYF. The chain recombines TRBV6-1 with TRBJ2-7; D possibly corresponds to TRBD2 (6 bases). V was trimmed by 2 bases and J by 0 bases, leaving 11 bases between them. This CDR3 is built from 15 residues. Germline values: CDR1 MNHNS, CDR2 SASEGT.

This clonotype came up many times. The rearrangement links TRBV7-3 to TRBJ2-1; the D gene could be TRBD1 or TRBD2 (5 bases each). Looked up from germline, CDR1 is SGHTA and CDR2 is FQGTGA. The V end was cut by 0 bases, the J end by 6 bases, with 6 bases between. CDR3 length: 13 residues. The CDR3, as DNA: TGTGCCAGCAGCTTAACGGGGGTCAATGAGCAGTTCTTC. Its translation: CASSLTGVNEQFF.

This clonotype was recorded only once. A much more abundant neighbour one base away suggests this may be a read error. The J gene is TRBJ2-1, the V gene TRBV29-1, with D hard to call. This CDR3 is built from 12 residues. Germline V CDR1 and CDR2: SQVTM, ANQGSEA. The CDR3 loop is CSGVVSDNEQIF. The CDR3 region has the DNA TGCAGCGGTGTGGTGAGCGACAATGAGCAGATCTTC.

This clonotype has ten or more counts. The chain has TRBV5-1 and TRBJ2-2; no definite D call. The CDR3 is 13 residues long. From germline, CDR1 is SGHRS and CDR2 YFSETQ. Trimming took 7 bases from V and 4 from J, leaving 11 bases between them. CDR3 sequence reads: CASRPESTGELFF. The CDR3 region has the DNA TGCGCCAGCCGACCGGAGAGCACCGGGGAGCTGTTTTTT.